The clone carrying this TCR beta chain was seen ten or more times. The sample belongs to a study of T-cell reconstitution after alpha-beta-depleted transplantation in children. Molecular barcoding with unique molecular identifiers was used for the TCRbeta library. From the PCR reads, TCRdb called clonotypes with MiXCR, one entry per CDR3 protein. The table includes 150,000 to 200,000 distinct CDR3 sequences, more than 14% detected once. Germline V lookup: CDR1 SGHRS, CDR2 YFSETQ. The CDR3 loop spans 16 amino acids. Trimming pared 3 bases from V and 0 bases from J, leaving 13 bases between. The sequencing here drew on PBMCs from the stem cell graft donor, taken from the stem cell graft. This chain connects TRBV5-1 to TRBJ2-1; no definite D call. This TCR derives from a human donor who donated a stem cell graft to a child with acute lymphoblastic leukemia. In DNA, the CDR3 is TGCGCCAGCAGCTCCGACTGGCAGAGCTCCTACAATGAGCAGTTCTTC. Translation gives CASSSDWQSSYNEQFF.